One sample yielded the 18 T cell receptor beta chains listed below, sequenced in a study of T-cell reconstitution after alpha-beta-depleted transplantation in children. The TCRbeta library was prepared with unique molecular identifiers. MiXCR was run by TCRdb on the PCR reads, yielding one entry per CDR3 protein. This sample carries roughly 66,000 distinct CDR3 sequences, 4% to 5% of them seen once, and the ten largest clones take 18%. The starting material was PBMCs, mostly from graft donor cells, obtained 180 days after TCRalphabeta/CD19-depleted stem cell transplant. Receptors originate from a boy younger than two who had a stem cell transplant for acute myeloid leukemia, so the T cells may come from the graft donor.

This clonotype was detected ten times or more. CDR3 DNA sequence: TGCAGTGCTAGACCCCCAAGGGGATCGAACACTGAAGCTTTCTTT. As protein: CSARPPRGSNTEAFF. V usage is TRBV20-1 and J usage is TRBJ1-1; TRBD1 is a possible D gene (5 bases). This CDR3 has 15 residues. Trimming pared 2 bases from V and 1 base from J, leaving 14 bases between. Germline V gene sequence: CDR1 DFQATT, CDR2 SNEGSKA (reference sequence).

This clonotype was seen repeatedly, ten times or more. The rearrangement uses TRBV11-2 and TRBJ2-3; 10 bases match TRBD1. Germline V lookup: CDR1 SGHAT, CDR2 FQNNGV. Unmatched junction bases numbered 9, after V lost 5 bases and J lost 7 bases. This CDR3 comprises 15 residues. CDR3 protein: CASSARDRGRNTQYF. Written as DNA, the CDR3 is TGTGCCAGCAGCGCTCGGGACAGGGGACGGAATACGCAGTATTTT.

This clonotype has a count of ten or more. This chain connects TRBV5-5 to TRBJ2-1, with unresolved D. Germline CDR1 and CDR2: SGHKS and YYEKEE (reference sequence). The CDR3 runs to 12 residues. Trimming stripped 4 bases from V and 9 bases from J, with 11 bases between. CDR3 DNA sequence: TGTGCCAGCAGCCCCTTAGGGATTGAGCAGTTCTTC. Translation gives CASSPLGIEQFF.

This clonotype has ten or more counts. The V and J genes are TRBV12-5 and TRBJ1-2, with D possibly being TRBD1 (5 bases). Germline assignment: CDR1 LGHNT and CDR2 FRNRAP. This CDR3 has 20 residues. The V gene lost 0 bases and the J gene lost 5 bases, with 28 bases spanning the gap. CDR3 in DNA: TGTGCTAGTGGTTTGGTACACGGGACCGATCCTCTCGGGGCCGCATATGGCTACACCTTC. This translates into CASGLVHGTDPLGAAYGYTF.

This clonotype came up many times. The rearrangement uses TRBV5-1 and TRBJ1-3, with D maybe TRBD1 (6 bases). V was pared by 5 bases and J by 0 bases, with 12 bases between. Germline CDR1 and CDR2: SGHRS and YFSETQ. The CDR3 extends over 15 amino acids. The CDR3 DNA reads as TGCGCCAGCAGTTATGGACAGAGCTCTGGAAACACCATATATTTT. Protein product: CASSYGQSSGNTIYF.

There are many counts of this clonotype. The chain is built from TRBV7-9 and TRBJ2-2; 12 nucleotides agree with TRBD1. The CDR3 runs 16 residues. V gave up 4 bases and J gave up 4 bases; unmatched junction bases: 4. Germline-derived CDR1 and CDR2 are SEHNR and FQNEAQ (reference sequence). CDR3 sequence: CASSSRDRGLTGELFF. DNA for the CDR3: TGTGCCAGCAGCTCCCGGGACAGGGGGCTCACCGGGGAGCTGTTTTTT.

This clonotype was recorded many times. Here the CDR3 reads CASSPPDRAYTGELFF. In DNA form, the CDR3 reads TGTGCCAGCTCCCCTCCCGACAGGGCGTACACCGGGGAGCTGTTTTTT. The chain employs TRBV27 and TRBJ2-2; 7 bases align to TRBD1. CDR3 length: 16 amino acids. The V and J ends lost 8 bases and 3 bases, in that order; junction bases with no gene match: 12. The germline V gene encodes CDR1 MNHEY and CDR2 SMNVEV (reference sequence).

The genes are TRBV30 and TRBJ2-5; D is unclear. V was clipped by 2 bases and J by 1 base, with 11 bases between them. Germline values: CDR1 GTSNPN, CDR2 SVGIG (reference sequence). This CDR3 has 14 residues. The CDR3 protein is CAWSPHVAQETQYF. The CDR3 bases are TGTGCCTGGAGTCCCCACGTGGCCCAAGAGACCCAGTACTTC. The full variable domain, its missing parts supplied by reference TRBV30 and TRBJ2-5, is SQTIHQWPATLVQPVGSPLSLECTVEGTSNPNLYWYRQAAGRGLQLLFYSVGIGQISSEVPQNLSASRPQDRQFILSSKKLLLSDSGFYLCAWSPHVAQETQYFGPGTRLLVL.

This clonotype appeared many times. The J gene is TRBJ1-2, the V gene TRBV5-6; D possibly corresponds to TRBD1 (5 bases). CDR3 length: 13 residues. V lost 3 bases to trimming and J lost 9 bases, with 15 bases between them. Germline CDR1 and CDR2: SGHDT and YYEEEE. The CDR3 region has the DNA TGTGCCAGCAGCTCCCAGGGAGGGCTGAGCTACACCTTC. Protein: CASSSQGGLSYTF.

This clonotype was seen repeatedly, ten times or more. The gene calls are TRBV12-3 or TRBV12-4 and TRBJ2-5; 7 nucleotides align to TRBD2. The CDR3 covers 15 residues. V lost 7 bases to trimming and J lost 2 bases; unmatched junction nucleotides: 10. CDR3 sequence reads: CASTSPTSDQETQYF. The CDR3 bases are TGTGCCAGCACCTCCCCCACTAGCGATCAAGAGACCCAGTACTTC.

Ten or more counts support this clonotype. This rearrangement joins TRBV12-3 or TRBV12-4 to TRBJ2-2, with 10 bases lining up with TRBD2. V was pared by 6 bases and J by 3 bases, with 10 bases of the junction left unmatched. This CDR3 is built from 17 residues. In nucleotides, the CDR3 is TGTGCCAGCAGCCCCCAGAGCGGGGGGGCCCACACCGGGGAGCTGTTTTTT. This encodes CASSPQSGGAHTGELFF.

This clonotype was seen only a few times. CDR3 nucleotide sequence: TGTGCCAGTAGTATCGGGGGGGGACAGGAGCGTTACGAGCAGTACTTC. Its protein product is CASSIGGGQERYEQYF. The chain is built from TRBV19 and TRBJ2-7; D could derive from TRBD1 or TRBD2 (8 bases each). The CDR3 sequence is 16 residues long. V gave up 3 bases and J gave up 4 bases, with 19 bases separating them. Germline V gene data show CDR1 as LNHDA and CDR2 as SQIVND (reference sequence).

This clonotype was found many times. The chain combines TRBV7-2 with TRBJ2-7, with D hard to call. The V end lost 6 bases, the J end lost 5 bases, and 17 bases lay between the germline ends. Germline-derived CDR1 and CDR2 are SGHTA and FQGNSA. CDR3 size: 14 residues. The CDR3 coding sequence is TGTGCCAGCAGTTTTTATCCATCAAGCCACGAGCAGTACTTC. This codes for CASSFYPSSHEQYF.

In its sample, this clonotype was seen many times. The chain combines TRBV12-3 or TRBV12-4 with TRBJ2-3; no firm D call. The CDR3 sequence is 15 residues long. V lost 6 bases and J lost 2, with 15 bases in between. The CDR3 region has the DNA TGTGCCAGCAGCCCAAGGGCCCTTAACACAGATACGCAGTATTTT. Translation gives CASSPRALNTDTQYF.

The sample holds many counts of this clonotype. In DNA form, the CDR3 reads TGCAGTGCTCGAACCAGGACAGGGGGCGCGAACACTGAAGCTTTCTTT. Its protein product is CSARTRTGGANTEAFF. The chain combines TRBV20-1 with TRBJ1-1; 11 bases fit TRBD1. V lost 5 bases, J lost 1 base, and 9 bases stayed unmatched. Germline loops: CDR1 DFQATT, CDR2 SNEGSKA (reference sequence). This CDR3 is built from 16 residues.

The table lists this clonotype with many counts. The rearrangement joins TRBV6-5 to TRBJ1-1, with a possible D match to TRBD1 (5 bases). The CDR3 has 14 amino acids. The germline CDR1 and CDR2 sequences are MNHEY and SVGAGI. V gave up 2 bases and J gave up 10 bases, with 17 bases separating them. For the CDR3, the DNA is TGTGCCAGCAGTTACGGTCGAGCTGGGGCAGGAGCTTTCTTT. Residues: CASSYGRAGAGAFF.

At least ten counts were recorded for this clonotype. This sequence joins TRBV20-1 and TRBJ1-2; D might be TRBD1 (5 bases). There are 13 residues in the CDR3. V lost 1 base to trimming and J lost 3 bases, with 9 bases between them. CDR1 is DFQATT, CDR2 SNEGSKA, per germline (reference sequence). The CDR3 is CSARVQGDYGYTF. CDR3 nucleotides: TGCAGTGCTAGAGTTCAGGGAGACTATGGCTACACCTTC.

The genes are TRBV20-1 and TRBJ2-4, with D uncertain. The CDR3 consists of 14 residues. Per germline, CDR1 DFQATT and CDR2 SNEGSKA (reference sequence). V lost 3 bases to trimming and J lost 5 bases, with 14 bases between them. The CDR3 is CSASRWAGQNIQYF. CDR3 in DNA: TGCAGTGCTAGTCGATGGGCAGGCCAAAACATTCAGTACTTC.